This TCR beta chain was documented in a study of T cells in Graves' hyperthyroidism and ophthalmopathy. This clonotype was counted at least ten times. TCR beta CDR3 region amplification was performed from RNA transcripts. HTBI primers were employed in a first-round RT-PCR of the TCR CDR3. One entry per CDR3 protein results from TCRdb running MiXCR on the multiplex PCR reads. The sample has more than 500,000 distinct CDR3 sequences, around 15% seen once. Germline V gene sequence: CDR1 LNHDA, CDR2 SQIVND (reference sequence). Trimming at V came to 4 bases and at J to 4 bases, leaving 6 bases not matched to a gene. CDR3 length equals 15 residues. It was uncontrolled infection, other autoimmune disease, pregnancy or lactation that excluded patients.

The sequencing input was blood. The clonotype was recovered from a woman aged 40 to 50 with Graves' ophthalmopathy. The gene calls are TRBV19 and TRBJ1-5; 8 bases fit TRBD1. As DNA, the CDR3 is TGTGCCAGTAGTACCACAAGGACAGGGAATCAGCCCCAGCATTTT. This codes for CASSTTRTGNQPQHF.